This T cell receptor beta chain was captured in a study of regulatory T cells in long-lasting Graves disease. Time point given: persistent/refractory GD, antithyroid drugs over 5 years with positive TRAb. PBMCs provided the RNA from which the TCR library was made. Roughly 9 milliliters of peripheral blood went into EDTA tubes. Assembly of TCR beta libraries relied on iRepertoire HTBI primers together with Arm-PCR of CDR3 regions. TCRdb reprocessed the multiplex PCR reads via MiXCR and lists one record per CDR3 protein. The sample includes about 660,000 distinct CDR3 sequences, approximately 29% of them seen just once. Sequenced here: peripheral blood mononuclear cells (PBMCs), sampled when the disease was refractory, from a patient treated with antithyroid drugs. This TCR came from a female donor with Graves disease.

CDR3 nucleotides: TGCGCCAGCAGCTGGACAGGGTCCCAGCCCCAGCATTTT. It specifies CASSWTGSQPQHF. The gene calls are TRBV5-1 and TRBJ1-5, with 8 bases lining up with TRBD1. The CDR3 loop spans 13 amino acids. Germline V gene data show CDR1 as SGHRS and CDR2 as YFSETQ. V shed 3 bases, J shed 7 bases, and the junction held 3 bases outside the gene matches.